This TCR beta chain was profiled in a study of cytomegalovirus exposure and HLA in healthy donors. The study's findings and limits: Per published accounts, TCR beta sequences correctly predicted the HLA-A and HLA-B alleles of most subjects.

Germline V gene data show CDR1 as MNHEY and CDR2 as SVGAGI. The germline V and J ends were trimmed by 5 bases and 0 bases, with 11 bases remaining between them. The CDR3 loop spans 15 amino acids. Comments on this clone: The target antigen is unknown.

The PCR had 60 Vbeta and 13 Jbeta primers. In the authors' workflow: An analysis performed later counted about 80 million unique TCR beta chains (approximately 11 million of them shared). Sequencing used immunoSEQ multiplex PCR; TCRdb keeps in-frame clones, though not all of them. V, J and clone size are taken as reported in that table, and D and trimming were inferred from the DNA itself. The sample carries 55,000 to 65,000 clones, 89% recorded once. Each donor was healthy, and each was a bone marrow donor. The V gene is TRBV6-5, the J gene TRBJ1-3; possible D gene TRBD1, 6 bases. The sample comprised PBMCs. The TCR was taken from a man aged 25-45 years in good health and CMV-seropositive. CDR3 sequence: CASSRDIYSGNTIYF. In DNA, the CDR3 is TGTGCCAGCAGTCGGGACATTTACTCTGGAAACACCATATATTTT.